The T cell receptor beta chain described here comes from a study of response to subunit inactivated influenza vaccine (dated by TCRdb to about 2018). General notes on the study: The study used deep quantitative T cell receptor repertoire profiling to track responses to a trivalent subunit inactivated influenza vaccine.

The library was built by means of RT-PCR. Sequencing was carried out with an Illumina HiSeq 2500. TCRdb passed the public sequencing reads through fastp at Q25 and MiXCR, retaining productive beta sequences. Here each entry gathers all rows of one CDR3 protein and keeps the most common genes and DNA. The sample table holds roughly 700,000 distinct CDR3 sequences, of which 11% to 15% were seen once. The ten largest clones capture approximately 6.5% of the sample. What the authors observed across the whole study: The authors proposed that each seasonal influenza vaccination may bring in only a limited number of new T cells.

As for this clonotype: Its antigen is currently not known. The sample holds no much larger clone one base away, and base qualities are not on file.

V lost 5 bases and J lost 7 bases; the stretch between them is 12 bases long. Via the germline V gene, CDR1 is SGHTA and CDR2 FQGNSA. The CDR3 goes from the cysteine to the phenylalanine over 13 residues. Only the CDR3 part of the read is kept: 39 bases, read in frame from the first base. Sequencing was performed on PBMCs from blood, taken around 14 days before vaccination. This TCR came from a man aged 50 or older who received an inactivated influenza vaccine. Donor details come from another sample of the same person, matched by shared clones. The V and J genes are TRBV7-2 and TRBJ2-1; the D gene lacks a confident call. The CDR3 amino acid sequence is: CASSTRGRNEQFF. The DNA sequence is TGTGCCAGCAGCACCCGCGGCAGGAATGAGCAGTTCTTC. Reference TRBV7-2 and TRBJ2-1 proteins supply the regions before and after the CDR3; the full variable domain is: GAGVSQSPSNKVTEKGKDVELRCDPISGHTALYWYRQSLGQGLEFLIYFQGNSAPDKSGLPSDRFSAERTGGSVSTLTIQRTQQEDSAVYLCASSTRGRNEQFFGPGTRLTVL.